This TCR beta chain appears in the sequencing data of a study of T-cell memory formation after mild COVID-19. At the level of the study: Each donor largely had its own TCR clusters.

The CDR3 is made up of 16 amino acids. After removal of 5 bases from V and 7 bases from J, the junction contained 8 bases not matched to a gene. From germline, CDR1 is SGHTA and CDR2 FQGNSA. This clonotype was observed a few times. Its antigen remains unknown. Each CDR3 protein is one row after TCRdb ran MiXCR on the 5' RACE reads. The table shows around 200,000 distinct CDR3 sequences, with roughly 10% occurring only once. Study results and caveats: Clones contracting across day 15 to 85 had a balanced CD4/CD8 profile; later expanding clones leaned CD4+. Cross-reactive memory apparently joined, as some responding clones appeared in pre-infection memory. CD8+ contracting clones occupied EMRA, while CD4+ ones occupied mainly CM and EM.

The receptor was derived from a man aged 18 to 30 who had mild COVID-19 (a few samples of this study predate the infection). Cell type and time point are not known. The chain has TRBV7-2 and TRBJ2-1; the match to TRBD2 covers 13 bases. The sequenced sample consisted of PBMCs or a T cell subset sorted from them (not recorded which). The CDR3 coding sequence is TGTGCCAGCAGCCCAAGACTAGCGGGGGGTTATAATGAGCAGTTCTTC. This translates into CASSPRLAGGYNEQFF.